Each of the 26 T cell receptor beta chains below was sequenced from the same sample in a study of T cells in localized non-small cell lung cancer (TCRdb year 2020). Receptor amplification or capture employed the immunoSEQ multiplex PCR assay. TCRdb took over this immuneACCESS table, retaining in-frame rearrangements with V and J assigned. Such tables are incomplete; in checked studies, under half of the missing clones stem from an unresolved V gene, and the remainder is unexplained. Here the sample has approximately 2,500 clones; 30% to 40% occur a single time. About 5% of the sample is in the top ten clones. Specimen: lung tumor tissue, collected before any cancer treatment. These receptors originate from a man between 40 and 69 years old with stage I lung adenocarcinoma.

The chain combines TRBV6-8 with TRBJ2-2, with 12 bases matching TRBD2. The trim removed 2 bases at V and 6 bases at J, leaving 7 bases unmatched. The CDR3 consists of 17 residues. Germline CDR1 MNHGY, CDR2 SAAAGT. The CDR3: CASSYRTSGIHAGELFF. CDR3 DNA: TGTGCCAGCAGTTACCGGACTAGCGGGATTCACGCCGGGGAGCTGTTTTTT.

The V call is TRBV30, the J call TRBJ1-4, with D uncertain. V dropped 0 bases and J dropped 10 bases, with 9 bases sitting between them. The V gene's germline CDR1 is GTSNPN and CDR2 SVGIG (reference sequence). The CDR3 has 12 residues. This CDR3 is CAWSVPLGKLFF. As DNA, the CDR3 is TGTGCCTGGAGTGTACCACTAGGAAAACTGTTTTTT. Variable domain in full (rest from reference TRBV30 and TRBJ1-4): SQTIHQWPATLVQPVGSPLSLECTVEGTSNPNLYWYRQAAGRGLQLLFYSVGIGQISSEVPQNLSASRPQDRQFILSSKKLLLSDSGFYLCAWSVPLGKLFFGSGTQLSVL.

CDR3 amino acids: CASSLGWTSGHEQFF. DNA for the CDR3: TGCGCCAGCAGCTTGGGGTGGACTAGCGGCCATGAGCAGTTCTTC. This sequence joins TRBV5-1 and TRBJ2-1, with TRBD2 matching 10 bases. The germline gives CDR1 SGHRS, CDR2 YFSETQ. The V and J ends lost 0 bases and 8 bases, in that order; junction bases with no gene match: 5. The CDR3 has 15 residues.

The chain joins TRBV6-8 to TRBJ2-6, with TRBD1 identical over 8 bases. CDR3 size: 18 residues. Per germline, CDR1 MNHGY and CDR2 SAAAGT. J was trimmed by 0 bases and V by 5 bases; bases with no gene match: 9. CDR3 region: CASSVWGQVFSGANVLTF. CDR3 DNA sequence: TGTGCCAGCAGTGTATGGGGACAGGTCTTCTCTGGGGCCAACGTCCTGACTTTC.

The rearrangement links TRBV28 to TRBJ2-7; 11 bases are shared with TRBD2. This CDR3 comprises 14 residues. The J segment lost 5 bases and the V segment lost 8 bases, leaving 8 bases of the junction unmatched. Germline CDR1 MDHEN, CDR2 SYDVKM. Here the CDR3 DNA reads TGTGCCAGCGCCGGCGGGACTAGCGGCCACGAGCAGTACTTC. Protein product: CASAGGTSGHEQYF.

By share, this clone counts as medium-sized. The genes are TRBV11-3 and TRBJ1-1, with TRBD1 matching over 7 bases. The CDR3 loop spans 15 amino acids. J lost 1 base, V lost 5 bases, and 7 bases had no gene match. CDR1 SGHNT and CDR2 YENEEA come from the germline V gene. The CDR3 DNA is TGTGCCAGCAGCAGAGGGGGCAGTTGGAACACTGAAGCTTTCTTT. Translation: CASSRGGSWNTEAFF.

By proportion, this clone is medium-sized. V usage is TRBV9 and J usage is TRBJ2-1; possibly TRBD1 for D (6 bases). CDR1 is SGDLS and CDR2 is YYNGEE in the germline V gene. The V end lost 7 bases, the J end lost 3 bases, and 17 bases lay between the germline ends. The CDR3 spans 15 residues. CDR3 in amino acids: CASSKGETNYNEQFF. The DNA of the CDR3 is TGTGCCAGCTCTAAGGGGGAGACGAACTACAATGAGCAGTTCTTC.

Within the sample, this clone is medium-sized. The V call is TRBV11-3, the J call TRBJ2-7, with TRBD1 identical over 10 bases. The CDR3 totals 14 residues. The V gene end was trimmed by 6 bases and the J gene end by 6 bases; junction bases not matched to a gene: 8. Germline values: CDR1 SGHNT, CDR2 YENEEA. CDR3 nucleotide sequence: TGTGCCAGCAGTACCGGGACAGGGGTTGGCGAGCAGTACTTC. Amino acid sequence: CASSTGTGVGEQYF.

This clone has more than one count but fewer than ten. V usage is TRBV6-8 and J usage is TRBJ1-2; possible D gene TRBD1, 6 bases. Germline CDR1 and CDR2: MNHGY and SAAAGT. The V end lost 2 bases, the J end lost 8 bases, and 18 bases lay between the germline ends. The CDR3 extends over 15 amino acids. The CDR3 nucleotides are TGTGCCAGCAGTTACGGGGGGGGCTTAATAGGCGGCTACACCTTC. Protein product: CASSYGGGLIGGYTF.

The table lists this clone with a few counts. CDR3 nucleotides: TGTGCCAGCAGTTTGCCGAACACCGGGGAGCTGTTTTTT. Encoded protein: CASSLPNTGELFF. The chain couples TRBV28 to TRBJ2-2; D remains ambiguous. Between the trimmed V and J ends, which lost 3 bases and 0 bases, there was a span of 2 bases. Germline V CDR1 and CDR2: MDHEN, SYDVKM. The CDR3 contains 13 residues.

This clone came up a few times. The CDR3 reads CASSLSGRGETQYF. As DNA, the CDR3 is TGTGCCAGCAGCTTGTCCGGGAGGGGGGAGACCCAGTACTTC. V gene TRBV11-3 combines with J gene TRBJ2-5, with 8 bases identical to TRBD2. Trimming cost V 3 bases and J 5 bases; bases outside gene matches: 5. The CDR3 has 14 amino acids. Germline loops: CDR1 SGHNT, CDR2 YENEEA.

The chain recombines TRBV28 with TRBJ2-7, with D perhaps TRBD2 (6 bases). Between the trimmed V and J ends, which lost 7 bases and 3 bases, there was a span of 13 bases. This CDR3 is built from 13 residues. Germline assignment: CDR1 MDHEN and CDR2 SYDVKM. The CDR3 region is CASNMGGGYEQYF. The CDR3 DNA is TGTGCCAGCAATATGGGAGGTGGCTACGAGCAGTACTTC. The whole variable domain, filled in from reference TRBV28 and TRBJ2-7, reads DVKVTQSSRYLVKRTGEKVFLECVQDMDHENMFWYRQDPGLGLRLIYFSYDVKMKEKGDIPEGYSVSREKKERFSLILESASTNQTSMYLCASNMGGGYEQYFGPGTRLTVT.

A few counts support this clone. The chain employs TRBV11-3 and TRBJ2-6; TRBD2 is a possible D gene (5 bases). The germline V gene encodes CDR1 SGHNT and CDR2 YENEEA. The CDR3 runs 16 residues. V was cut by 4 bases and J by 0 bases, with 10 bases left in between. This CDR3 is CASSSRRYSGANVLTF. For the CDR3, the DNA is TGTGCCAGCAGCTCGAGGAGGTACTCTGGGGCCAACGTCCTGACTTTC.

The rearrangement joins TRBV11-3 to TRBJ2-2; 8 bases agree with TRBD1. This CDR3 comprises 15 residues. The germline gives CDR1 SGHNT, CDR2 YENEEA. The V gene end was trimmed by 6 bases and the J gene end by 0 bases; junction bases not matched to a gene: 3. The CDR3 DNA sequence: TGTGCCAGCAGAAGGACAGGGTCGAACACCGGGGAGCTGTTTTTT. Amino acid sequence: CASRRTGSNTGELFF.

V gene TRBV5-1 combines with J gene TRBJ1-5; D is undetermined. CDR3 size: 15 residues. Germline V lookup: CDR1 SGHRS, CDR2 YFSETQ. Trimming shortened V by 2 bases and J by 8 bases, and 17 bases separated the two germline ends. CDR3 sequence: CASSLLRNRLEPQHF. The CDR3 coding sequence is TGCGCCAGCAGCTTATTACGGAACCGCCTAGAGCCCCAGCATTTT.

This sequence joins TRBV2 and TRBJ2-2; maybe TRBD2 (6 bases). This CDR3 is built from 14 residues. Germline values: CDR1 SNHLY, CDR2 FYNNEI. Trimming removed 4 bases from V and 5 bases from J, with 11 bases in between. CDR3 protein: CASSAGLLTGELFF. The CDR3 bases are TGTGCCAGCAGTGCTGGACTATTAACCGGGGAGCTGTTTTTT.

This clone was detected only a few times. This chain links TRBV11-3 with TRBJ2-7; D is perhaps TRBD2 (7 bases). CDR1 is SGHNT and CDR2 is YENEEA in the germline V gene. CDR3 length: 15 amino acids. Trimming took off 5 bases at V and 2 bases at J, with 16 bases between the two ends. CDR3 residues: CASSPRGAFTYEQYF. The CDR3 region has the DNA TGTGCCAGCAGCCCCCGGGGGGCTTTTACCTACGAGCAGTACTTC.

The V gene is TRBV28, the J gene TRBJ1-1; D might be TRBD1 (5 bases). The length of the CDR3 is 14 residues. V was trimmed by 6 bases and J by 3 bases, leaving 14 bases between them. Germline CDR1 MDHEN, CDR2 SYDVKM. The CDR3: CASSYRGTDTEAFF. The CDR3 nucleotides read TGTGCCAGCAGCTATCGAGGGACGGACACTGAAGCTTTCTTT.

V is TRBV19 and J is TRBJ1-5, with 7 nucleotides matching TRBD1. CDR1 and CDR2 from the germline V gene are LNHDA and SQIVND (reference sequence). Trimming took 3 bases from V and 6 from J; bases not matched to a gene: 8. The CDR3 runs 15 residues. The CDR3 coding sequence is TGTGCCAGTAGTATCACTGAGGGGGCAAGTCAGCCCCAGCATTTT. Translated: CASSITEGASQPQHF.

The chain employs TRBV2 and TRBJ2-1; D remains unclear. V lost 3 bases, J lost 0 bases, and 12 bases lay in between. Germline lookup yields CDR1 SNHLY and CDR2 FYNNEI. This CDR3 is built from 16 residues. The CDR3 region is CASSDEPLISYNEQFF. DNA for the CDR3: TGTGCCAGCAGTGACGAGCCGTTGATCTCCTACAATGAGCAGTTCTTC.

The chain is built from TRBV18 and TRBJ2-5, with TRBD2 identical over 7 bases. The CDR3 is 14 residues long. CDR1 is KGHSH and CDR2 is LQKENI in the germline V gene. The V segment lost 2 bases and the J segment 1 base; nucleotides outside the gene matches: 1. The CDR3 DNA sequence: TGTGCCAGCTCACCAGGGACTATCCAAGAGACCCAGTACTTC. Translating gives CASSPGTIQETQYF.

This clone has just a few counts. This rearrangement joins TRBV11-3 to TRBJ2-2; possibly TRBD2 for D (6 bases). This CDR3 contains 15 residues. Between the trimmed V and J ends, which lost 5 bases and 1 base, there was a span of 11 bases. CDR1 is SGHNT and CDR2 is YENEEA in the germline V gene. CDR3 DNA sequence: TGTGCCAGCAGCCTTTACGGGGGGAACACCGGGGAGCTGTTTTTT. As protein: CASSLYGGNTGELFF.

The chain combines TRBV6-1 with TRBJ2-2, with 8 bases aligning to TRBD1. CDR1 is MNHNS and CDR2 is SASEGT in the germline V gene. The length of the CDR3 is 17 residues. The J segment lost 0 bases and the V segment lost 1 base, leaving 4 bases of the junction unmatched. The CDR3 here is CASSEGAGGPNTGELFF. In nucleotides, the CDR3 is TGTGCCAGCAGTGAAGGGGCAGGGGGCCCGAACACCGGGGAGCTGTTTTTT.

CDR3 bases: TGTGCCAGCAGCTTTACAGCGGGGCGTCCCGGGGAGCTGTTTTTT. As protein: CASSFTAGRPGELFF. The genes are TRBV7-2 and TRBJ2-2; the match to TRBD2 covers 7 bases. The V and J ends lost 3 bases and 6 bases, in that order; junction bases with no gene match: 7. Germline lookup yields CDR1 SGHTA and CDR2 FQGNSA. This CDR3 has 15 residues.

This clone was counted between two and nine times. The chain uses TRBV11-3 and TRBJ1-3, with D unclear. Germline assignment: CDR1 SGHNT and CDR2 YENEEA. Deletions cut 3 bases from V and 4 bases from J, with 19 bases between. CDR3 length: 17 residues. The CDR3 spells CASSFSAPPGIGNTIYF. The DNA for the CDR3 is TGTGCCAGCAGCTTCAGTGCCCCTCCGGGGATCGGAAACACCATATATTTT.

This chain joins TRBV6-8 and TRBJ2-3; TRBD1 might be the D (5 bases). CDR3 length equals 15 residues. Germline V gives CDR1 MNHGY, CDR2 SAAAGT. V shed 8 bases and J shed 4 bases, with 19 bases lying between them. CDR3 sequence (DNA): TGTGCCAGCTATGCGACAGAACCTGACTCAGATACGCAGTATTTT. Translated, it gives CASYATEPDSDTQYF.